This TCR beta chain was observed in a study of regulatory T cells in long-lasting Graves disease. Sequencing libraries for TCR beta were prepared with iRepertoire HTBI primers and Arm-PCR of CDR3 regions. MiXCR was run by TCRdb on the multiplex PCR reads, yielding one entry per CDR3 protein. The repertoire holds roughly 410,000 distinct CDR3 sequences, with around 16% as singletons. The table lists this clonotype with many counts. The time point denotes: newly diagnosed GD, antithyroid drugs for less than 3 months. RNA from PBMCs was the source of the TCR library. Per germline, CDR1 MDHEN and CDR2 SYDVKM. V gave up 3 bases and J gave up 8 bases; unmatched junction bases: 7. CDR3 length equals 15 residues. The same specimen was also included in a second study, on T cells in Graves' hyperthyroidism and ophthalmopathy.

The chain uses TRBV28 and TRBJ1-4; TRBD1 matches 9 bases. This receptor was taken from a middle-aged woman with Graves disease. The sample was peripheral blood mononuclear cells (PBMCs), taken at new diagnosis, from a patient treated with antithyroid drugs. The CDR3 spells CASSFSGTGNEKLFF. The CDR3 DNA sequence: TGTGCCAGCAGTTTTTCCGGGACAGGGAACGAAAAACTGTTTTTT.